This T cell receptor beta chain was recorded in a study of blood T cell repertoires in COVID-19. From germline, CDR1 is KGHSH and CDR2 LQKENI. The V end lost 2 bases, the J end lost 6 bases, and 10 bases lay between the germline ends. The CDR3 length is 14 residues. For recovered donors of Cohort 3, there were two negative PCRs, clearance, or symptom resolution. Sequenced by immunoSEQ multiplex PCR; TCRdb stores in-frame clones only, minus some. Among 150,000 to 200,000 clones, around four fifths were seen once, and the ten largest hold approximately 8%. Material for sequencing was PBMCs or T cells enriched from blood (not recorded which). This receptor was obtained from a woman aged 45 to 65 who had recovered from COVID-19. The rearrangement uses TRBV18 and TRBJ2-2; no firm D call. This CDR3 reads CASSPIPTSGELFF. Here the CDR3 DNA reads TGTGCCAGCTCACCAATACCGACATCCGGGGAGCTGTTTTTT. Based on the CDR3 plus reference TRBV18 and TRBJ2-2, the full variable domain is NAGVMQNPRHLVRRRGQEARLRCSPMKGHSHVYWYRQLPEEGLKFMVYLQKENIIDESGMPKERFSAEFPKEGPSILRIQQVVRGDSAAYFCASSPIPTSGELFFGEGSRLTVL.